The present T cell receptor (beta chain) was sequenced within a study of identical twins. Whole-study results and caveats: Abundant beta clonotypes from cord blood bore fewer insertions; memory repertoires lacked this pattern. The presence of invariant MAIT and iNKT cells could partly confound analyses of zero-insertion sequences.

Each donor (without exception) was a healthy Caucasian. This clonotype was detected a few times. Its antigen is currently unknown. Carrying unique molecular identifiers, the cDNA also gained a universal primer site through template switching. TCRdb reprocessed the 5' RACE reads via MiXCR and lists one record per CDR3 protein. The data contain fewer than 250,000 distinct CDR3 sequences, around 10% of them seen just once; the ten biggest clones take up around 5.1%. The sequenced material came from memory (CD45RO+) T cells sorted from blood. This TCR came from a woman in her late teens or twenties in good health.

CDR3 residues: CASSENHPDAQYF. The CDR3 DNA sequence: TGCGCCAGCAGTGAAAACCACCCCGACGCGCAGTATTTT. V gene TRBV10-1 combines with J gene TRBJ2-3; D uncertain. The CDR3 runs to 13 residues. The germline V gene has CDR1 WNHNN and CDR2 SYGVQD (reference sequence). V lost 3 bases and J 10 bases, leaving 14 bases between the germline ends.